This T cell receptor beta chain is drawn from a study of blood T cell repertoires in COVID-19. Assay: immunoSEQ multiplex PCR; the TCRdb copy retains only in-frame clones and omits some. The sample carries about 270,000 clones, approximately 85% recorded once. Trimming stripped 5 bases from V and 4 bases from J, with 17 bases between. This CDR3 comprises 15 residues. Germline V CDR1 and CDR2: SGHAT, FQNNGV. The rearrangement links TRBV11-2 to TRBJ1-1; D is perhaps TRBD1 (5 bases). This TCR came from a human donor in a cohort sampled during active COVID-19. The specimen sequenced was peripheral blood. CDR3 sequence (DNA): TGTGCCAGCAGCCCCATTCAGGGATCGGGCACTGAAGCTTTCTTT. The encoded protein is CASSPIQGSGTEAFF.